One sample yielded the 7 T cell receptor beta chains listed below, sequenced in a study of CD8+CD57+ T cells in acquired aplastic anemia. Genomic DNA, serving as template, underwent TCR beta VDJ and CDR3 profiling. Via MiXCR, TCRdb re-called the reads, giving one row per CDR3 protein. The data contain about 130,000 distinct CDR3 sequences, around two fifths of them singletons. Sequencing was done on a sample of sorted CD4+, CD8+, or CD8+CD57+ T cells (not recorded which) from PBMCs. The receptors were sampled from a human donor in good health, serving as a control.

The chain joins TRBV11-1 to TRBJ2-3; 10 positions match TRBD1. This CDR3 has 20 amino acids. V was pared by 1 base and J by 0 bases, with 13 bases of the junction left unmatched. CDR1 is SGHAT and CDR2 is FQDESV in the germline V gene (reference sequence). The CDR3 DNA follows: TGTGCCAGCAGCTTAGTGGGACAGGGGATCCCGGATTCGAGCACAGATACGCAGTATTTT. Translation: CASSLVGQGIPDSSTDTQYF.

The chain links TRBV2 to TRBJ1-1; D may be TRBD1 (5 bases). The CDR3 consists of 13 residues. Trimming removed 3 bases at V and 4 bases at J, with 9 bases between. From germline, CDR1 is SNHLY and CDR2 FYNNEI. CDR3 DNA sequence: TGTGCCAGCAGTGACAGGGCACTCACTGAAGCTTTCTTT. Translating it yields CASSDRALTEAFF.

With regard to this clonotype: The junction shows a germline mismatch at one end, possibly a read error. CDR3 loop: CAWDTDRGETQCF. As DNA, the CDR3 is TGTGCCTGGGACACGGACAGGGGAGAGACCCAGTGCTTC. The chain has TRBV30 and TRBJ2-5, with TRBD1 matching 9 bases. CDR1 is GTSNPN and CDR2 is SVGIG in the germline V gene (reference sequence). The CDR3 is made up of 13 amino acids.

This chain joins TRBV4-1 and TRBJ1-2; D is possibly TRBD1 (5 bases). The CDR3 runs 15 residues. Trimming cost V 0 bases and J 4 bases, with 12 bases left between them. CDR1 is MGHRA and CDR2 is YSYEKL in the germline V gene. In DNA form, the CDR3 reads TGCGCCAGCAGCCAAGAAGAAGGGGTTGGCTATGGCTACACCTTC. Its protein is CASSQEEGVGYGYTF.

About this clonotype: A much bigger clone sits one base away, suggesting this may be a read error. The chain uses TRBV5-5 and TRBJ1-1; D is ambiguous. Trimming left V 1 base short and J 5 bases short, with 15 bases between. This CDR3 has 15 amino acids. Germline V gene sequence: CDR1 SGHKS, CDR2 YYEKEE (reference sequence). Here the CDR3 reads CASSLRHVRRTEAFF. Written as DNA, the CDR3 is TGTGCCAGCAGCTTGAGGCATGTCAGGCGGACTGAAGCTTTCTTT.

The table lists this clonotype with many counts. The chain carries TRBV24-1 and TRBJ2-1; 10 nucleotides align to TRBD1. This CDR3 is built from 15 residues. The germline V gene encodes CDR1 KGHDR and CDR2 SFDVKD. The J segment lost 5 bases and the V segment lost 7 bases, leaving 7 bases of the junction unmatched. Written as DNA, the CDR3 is TGTGCCACCAGCCAATGGGACAGGGGCCACAATGAGCAGTTCTTC. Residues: CATSQWDRGHNEQFF.

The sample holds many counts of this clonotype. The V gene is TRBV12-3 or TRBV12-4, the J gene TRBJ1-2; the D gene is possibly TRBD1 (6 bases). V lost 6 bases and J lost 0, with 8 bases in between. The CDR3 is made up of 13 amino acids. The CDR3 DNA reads TGTGCCAGCAGCTCAGGGGCTAACTATGGCTACACCTTC. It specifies CASSSGANYGYTF.